Following are 23 T cell receptor beta chains from one sample sequenced in a study of human T cells and chemical hapten exposure. MiXCR was run by TCRdb on the RACE reads, yielding one entry per CDR3 protein. This table holds approximately 70,000 distinct CDR3 sequences, 9.8% found once. As for time point: patch test 1, 2 weeks after DPC sensitization. Treatment defined: therapeutic diphenylcyclopropenone sensitization with weekly scalp DPC. The input for sequencing was whole blood, taken in connection with sensitization to the hapten diphenylcyclopropenone (DPC). These receptor sequences come from a woman in her thirties or forties with alopecia areata. Some clones in this sample may be carry-over from other donors' samples.

In this sample, this clonotype turned up a few times. For the CDR3, the DNA is TGCGCCAGCAGCCAACTCGCCGCTGACGGGACCCCCTACGAGCAGTACTTC. Its translation: CASSQLAADGTPYEQYF. V and J are TRBV4-1 and TRBJ2-7; perhaps D is TRBD1 or TRBD2 (5 bases each). V lost 2 bases and J 2 bases, leaving 19 bases between the germline ends. Germline-derived CDR1 and CDR2 are MGHRA and YSYEKL. This CDR3 has 17 amino acids.

In this sample, this clonotype turned up many times. The chain recombines TRBV18 with TRBJ2-2; 7 nucleotides line up with TRBD1. CDR3 size: 16 residues. From germline, CDR1 is KGHSH and CDR2 LQKENI. V was pared by 3 bases and J by 0 bases, with 4 bases of the junction left unmatched. The CDR3 DNA reads as TGTGCCAGCTCACCGCAACAGGGGACGAACACCGGGGAGCTGTTTTTT. Translated, it gives CASSPQQGTNTGELFF.

There are a few counts of this clonotype. The V gene is TRBV5-5, the J gene TRBJ2-3; D is uncertain. Per germline, CDR1 SGHKS and CDR2 YYEKEE (reference sequence). Trimming stripped 2 bases from V and 3 bases from J, with 10 bases between. The CDR3 is 14 amino acids. The CDR3 loop is CASSFSLGTDTQYF. The CDR3 region has the DNA TGTGCCAGCAGCTTTTCGTTGGGGACAGATACGCAGTATTTT.

The table lists this clonotype with many counts. The chain recombines TRBV12-3 or TRBV12-4 with TRBJ2-3; possibly TRBD1 for D (5 bases). V was shortened by 6 bases and J by 4 bases, with 8 bases between the two germline ends. The CDR3 has 12 residues. CDR3 loop: CASRQGPDTQYF. DNA for the CDR3: TGTGCCAGCAGGCAGGGTCCAGATACGCAGTATTTT.

This clonotype was counted ten times or more. This rearrangement joins TRBV11-2 to TRBJ2-7; D ambiguous. CDR3 length: 13 residues. Germline assignment: CDR1 SGHAT and CDR2 FQNNGV. V lost 0 bases to trimming and J lost 4 bases, with 7 bases between them. CDR3 DNA sequence: TGTGCCAGCAGCTTAGACCCTCGGTACGAGCAGTACTTC. Translated, it gives CASSLDPRYEQYF.

This clonotype was seen repeatedly, ten times or more. This chain joins TRBV19 and TRBJ2-7, with 11 positions matching TRBD1. The CDR3 is 15 residues long. With 5 bases clipped from V and 4 bases from J, the junction kept 7 bases outside the gene matches. CDR1 and CDR2 (germline): LNHDA, SQIVND (reference sequence). Here the CDR3 reads CASSVGQGARYEQYF. Here the CDR3 DNA reads TGTGCCAGTAGTGTCGGACAGGGGGCGCGATACGAGCAGTACTTC.

This clonotype occurred many times. The chain couples TRBV5-4 to TRBJ2-3; TRBD1 might be the D (7 bases). CDR1 is SGHNT and CDR2 is YYREEE in the germline V gene (reference sequence). The CDR3 has 14 amino acids. V gave up 5 bases and J gave up 2 bases, with 12 bases separating them. CDR3 residues: CASRRDSNTDTQYF. The DNA for the CDR3 is TGTGCCAGCAGGCGGGACAGCAACACAGATACGCAGTATTTT.

This clonotype was recorded at least ten times. The rearrangement joins TRBV21-1 to TRBJ2-7; the D call of TRBD1 is as the table states it, not checked on the DNA. TRBV21-1 is given as a pseudogene. The CDR3 sequence is 16 residues long. The CDR3 sequence is CASISRGASVSYEQYF. The CDR3 region has the DNA TGTGCCAGCATCTCTCGCGGGGCCAGTGTCTCCTACGAGCAGTACTTC.

In its sample, this clonotype was seen many times. The V and J genes are TRBV29-1 and TRBJ1-3, with no clear D. Trimming left V 1 base short and J 3 bases short, with 13 bases between. The germline V gene encodes CDR1 SQVTM and CDR2 ANQGSEA. The CDR3 runs 15 residues. The CDR3 region has the DNA TGCAGCGTTGAAGTCGGAGGGCAGGATGGAAACACCATATATTTT. Amino acid sequence: CSVEVGGQDGNTIYF.

This clonotype occurred many times. CDR3 amino acids: CASSLGLAGGREQFF. CDR3 coding DNA: TGTGCCAGCAGCTTAGGACTAGCGGGGGGCCGGGAGCAGTTCTTC. The V gene is TRBV7-2, the J gene TRBJ2-1, with TRBD2 identical over 13 bases. The germline gives CDR1 SGHTA, CDR2 FQGNSA. Trimming took 1 base from V and 10 from J; bases not matched to a gene: 4. The CDR3 extends over 15 amino acids.

The sample holds many counts of this clonotype. The genes are TRBV12-3 or TRBV12-4 and TRBJ2-1, with TRBD1 matching 7 bases. The CDR3 has 14 amino acids. The ends lost 5 bases at V and 3 bases at J; junction bases unmatched: 4. The CDR3 loop reads CASSNRDSYNEQFF. CDR3 coding DNA: TGTGCCAGCAGTAACCGGGACAGCTACAATGAGCAGTTCTTC.

This clonotype was picked up a small number of times. This chain uses TRBV30 with TRBJ2-3, with 9 bases matching TRBD1. CDR3 length equals 15 residues. The ends lost 3 bases at V and 2 bases at J; junction bases unmatched: 6. Germline V gene data show CDR1 as GTSNPN and CDR2 as SVGIG (reference sequence). CDR3 in amino acids: CAWSAGTGNTDTQYF. The CDR3 nucleotides are TGTGCCTGGAGCGCGGGGACAGGGAACACAGATACGCAGTATTTT. The variable domain in full, with the rest retrieved from reference TRBV30 and TRBJ2-3, is SQTIHQWPATLVQPVGSPLSLECTVEGTSNPNLYWYRQAAGRGLQLLFYSVGIGQISSEVPQNLSASRPQDRQFILSSKKLLLSDSGFYLCAWSAGTGNTDTQYFGPGTRLTVL.

This clonotype has a count of ten or more. This chain links TRBV7-2 with TRBJ2-7; a weak D match, TRBD1 (5 bases). CDR1 SGHTA and CDR2 FQGNSA come from the germline V gene. This CDR3 is 15 amino acids long. The V end was cut by 1 base, the J end by 7 bases, with 17 bases between. The CDR3 nucleotides read TGTGCCAGCAGCTTAGTTAACGCAGGGATACGAGAGCAGTACTTC. Residues: CASSLVNAGIREQYF.

This clonotype was counted only a few times. This chain connects TRBV3-1 to TRBJ1-1; tentatively, D is TRBD1 (6 bases). CDR3 length equals 17 residues. The germline CDR1 and CDR2 sequences are LGHDT and YNNKEL (reference sequence). V dropped 0 bases and J dropped 1 base, with 15 bases sitting between them. The chain's CDR3 is CASSQDYGGLRNTEAFF. For the CDR3, the DNA is TGTGCCAGCAGCCAAGATTACGGGGGGCTCAGGAACACTGAAGCTTTCTTT.

This clonotype was picked up many times. This sequence joins TRBV5-6 and TRBJ2-7, with TRBD2 matching over 7 bases. V lost 4 bases and J lost 3; bases outside the gene matches: 1. The germline V gene has CDR1 SGHDT and CDR2 YYEEEE. This CDR3 contains 12 residues. Here the CDR3 reads CASSGGSYEQYF. The CDR3 DNA follows: TGTGCCAGCAGCGGCGGGAGCTACGAGCAGTACTTC.

The rearrangement uses TRBV5-1 and TRBJ1-5; TRBD1 is a possible D gene (6 bases). This CDR3 contains 15 residues. Trimming removed 4 bases at V and 4 bases at J, with 15 bases between. CDR1 is SGHRS and CDR2 is YFSETQ in the germline V gene. The CDR3 loop is CASSAKDRRNQPQHF. The CDR3 coding sequence is TGCGCCAGCAGCGCCAAAGACAGGCGAAATCAGCCCCAGCATTTT.

The V gene is TRBV7-6, the J gene TRBJ2-2; D is perhaps TRBD1 or TRBD2 (6 bases each). Trimming took off 1 base at V and 6 bases at J, with 12 bases between the two ends. The CDR3 extends over 15 amino acids. Germline loops: CDR1 SGHVS, CDR2 FNYEAQ. The CDR3 coding sequence is TGTGCCAGCAGCTTAGGGTCCGGGGGCTCCGGGGAGCTGTTTTTT. Protein: CASSLGSGGSGELFF.

This clonotype was detected ten times or more. The chain recombines TRBV2 with TRBJ2-3; D remains unclear. Germline V gene lookup returns CDR1 SNHLY and CDR2 FYNNEI. The CDR3 is 15 amino acids. V shed 5 bases and J shed 0 bases, with 12 bases lying between them. The CDR3 nucleotides are TGTGCCAGCAGTCGAGATCTTACTAGCACAGATACGCAGTATTTT. Translation: CASSRDLTSTDTQYF.

The table lists this clonotype with many counts. J is TRBJ2-1 and V is TRBV2, with 11 bases lining up with TRBD2. CDR1 and CDR2 (germline): SNHLY, FYNNEI. Unmatched junction bases numbered 4, after V lost 6 bases and J lost 0 bases. The CDR3 is 16 amino acids. The CDR3 sequence is CASRASGGRSYNEQFF. CDR3 DNA sequence: TGTGCCAGCAGAGCTAGCGGGGGGCGCTCCTACAATGAGCAGTTCTTC.

This clonotype was observed at least ten times. V is TRBV4-1 and J is TRBJ1-2; TRBD1 matches at 9 bases. The CDR3 sequence is 15 residues long. With 3 bases clipped from V and 4 bases from J, the junction kept 6 bases outside the gene matches. Germline V gene data show CDR1 as MGHRA and CDR2 as YSYEKL. The CDR3 sequence: CASSQISTGGYGYTF. CDR3 sequence (DNA): TGCGCCAGCAGCCAGATTTCGACAGGGGGCTATGGCTACACCTTC.

The rearrangement joins TRBV12-3 or TRBV12-4 to TRBJ1-5; D is ambiguous. This CDR3 comprises 13 residues. V was shortened by 5 bases and J by 7 bases, with 12 bases between the two germline ends. The CDR3 protein is CASSGTVVQPQHF. CDR3 bases: TGTGCCAGCAGTGGTACGGTAGTCCAGCCCCAGCATTTT.

This clonotype came up many times. The chain has TRBV7-2 and TRBJ1-6; the match to TRBD1 covers 10 bases. The germline gives CDR1 SGHTA, CDR2 FQGNSA. The CDR3 length is 15 residues. The V and J ends lost 4 bases and 10 bases, in that order; junction bases with no gene match: 7. In nucleotides, the CDR3 is TGTGCCAGCAGCTATGGGACAGGGGTGGGATCACCCCTCCACTTT. This sequence encodes CASSYGTGVGSPLHF.

This clonotype was seen at least ten times. The chain carries TRBV14 and TRBJ1-1; TRBD1 agrees at 12 bases. Germline-derived CDR1 and CDR2 are SGHDN and FVKESK. V shed 6 bases, J shed 8 bases, and the junction held 10 bases outside the gene matches. The CDR3 has 15 residues. CDR3 DNA: TGTGCCAGCAGTAGGTGGCCGGGACAGGGGGCAGAAGCTTTCTTT. It specifies CASSRWPGQGAEAFF.